This passage covers 32 T cell receptor beta chains from one sample sequenced in a study of vaccination effects on CD4 cells after COVID-19. Their antigen targets remain unknown. Antigen-specific CD4+ T cell clonotypes were called by their expansion after viral peptide-pool culture in ViraFEST. The culture ran for about 11 days, and then CD4+ T cells were isolated. A positive SARS-CoV-2 PCR test fell between March and December 2020. Participants got two doses of BNT162b2 or mRNA-1273 vaccine. Using immunoSEQ multiplex PCR, the repertoire was profiled, and TCRdb retains in-frame clones only, with some absent. The sample shows about 15,000 clones, nearly 75% of them seen only once. The sequencing here drew on CD4+ T cells from PBMCs cultured with SARS-CoV-2 spike peptides, taken after COVID-19 vaccination. The receptors derive from a human donor who had a prior SARS-CoV-2 infection.

This chain joins TRBV11-3 and TRBJ1-3; D remains unclear. This CDR3 has 13 amino acids. Germline V gene sequence: CDR1 SGHNT, CDR2 YENEEA. The V gene lost 1 base and the J gene lost 4 bases, with 5 bases spanning the gap. In DNA, the CDR3 is TGTGCCAGCAGCTTAGTAGTCGGAAACACCATATATTTT. Its protein is CASSLVVGNTIYF.

The CDR3 is CASSHPGSQETQYF. The CDR3 DNA follows: TGCGCCAGCAGTCACCCGGGCTCTCAAGAGACCCAGTACTTC. The rearrangement links TRBV5-1 to TRBJ2-5; D gene uncertain. From germline, CDR1 is SGHRS and CDR2 YFSETQ. CDR3 length: 14 residues. The V and J ends lost 5 bases and 2 bases respectively, with 13 bases between them.

This clone is labeled as large. The rearrangement uses TRBV6-6 and TRBJ1-2; TRBD1 is a possible D gene (5 bases). The germline gives CDR1 MNHNY, CDR2 SVGAGI (reference sequence). V was clipped by 4 bases and J by 3 bases, with 15 bases between them. This CDR3 contains 15 residues. CDR3 DNA: TGTGCCAGCAGTTCTCGGGGGTCAGGGCACTATGGCTACACCTTC. It translates to CASSSRGSGHYGYTF.

The rearrangement links TRBV5-1 to TRBJ2-1, with 7 bases that match TRBD1. The CDR3 is 15 residues long. With 5 bases clipped from V and 8 bases from J, the junction kept 13 bases outside the gene matches. CDR1 and CDR2 from the germline V gene are SGHRS and YFSETQ. In DNA form, the CDR3 reads TGCGCCAGCAGGGAGGATTTGCGGACAGGCGATGAGCAGTTCTTC. Residues: CASREDLRTGDEQFF.

This clone was recorded a few times. DNA of the CDR3: TGCGCCAGCAGAGACTATGTAGAGACCCAGTACTTC. This sequence encodes CASRDYVETQYF. The chain links TRBV5-1 to TRBJ2-5; TRBD2 is a possible D gene (5 bases). CDR1 and CDR2 from the germline V gene are SGHRS and YFSETQ. The CDR3 spans 12 residues. V shed 5 bases and J shed 4 bases, with 9 bases lying between them. The complete variable domain, with remaining parts taken from reference TRBV5-1 and TRBJ2-5, reads KAGVTQTPRYLIKTRGQQVTLSCSPISGHRSVSWYQQTPGQGLQFLFEYFSETQRNKGNFPGRFSGRQFSNSRSEMNVSTLELGDSALYLCASRDYVETQYFGPGTRLLVL.

The chain links TRBV14 to TRBJ2-3, with TRBD2 matching 10 bases. Germline assignment: CDR1 SGHDN and CDR2 FVKESK. The CDR3 has 14 residues. After removal of 5 bases from V and 4 bases from J, the junction contained 3 bases not matched to a gene. CDR3 nucleotide sequence: TGTGCCAGCAGCACCCTAGCGGGAGCAGATACGCAGTATTTT. This gives the protein CASSTLAGADTQYF.

The V gene is TRBV7-2, the J gene TRBJ2-7; either TRBD1 or TRBD2 may fit D (6 bases each). Deletions cut 5 bases from V and 5 bases from J, with 16 bases between. The CDR3 sequence is 14 residues long. Per germline, CDR1 SGHTA and CDR2 FQGNSA. CDR3 sequence reads: CASSPEGGLDEQYF. The CDR3 nucleotides are TGTGCCAGCAGCCCAGAAGGGGGGCTGGACGAGCAGTACTTC.

This clone has just one count. The genes are TRBV3-1 (or the pseudogene TRBV3-2) and TRBJ2-2, with a tentative D call TRBD1 (5 bases). The CDR3 consists of 16 residues. V lost 4 bases and J lost 3, with 15 bases in between. The germline gives CDR1 LGHDT, CDR2 YNNKEL (reference sequence). The CDR3 coding sequence is TGTGCCAGCAGCCGGGGCGGAAGGTTGTACACCGGGGAGCTGTTTTTT. Protein product: CASSRGGRLYTGELFF.

The chain recombines TRBV18 with TRBJ1-6, with no clear D. There are 18 residues in the CDR3. The germline V gene encodes CDR1 KGHSH and CDR2 LQKENI. The germline V and J ends were trimmed by 2 bases and 0 bases, with 14 bases remaining between them. CDR3 loop: CASSPERHSSSYNSPLHF. DNA for the CDR3: TGTGCCAGCTCACCAGAGCGACATTCGAGCTCCTATAATTCACCCCTCCACTTT.

This chain joins TRBV2 and TRBJ2-7, with unresolved D. The germline gives CDR1 SNHLY, CDR2 FYNNEI. With 6 bases removed from V and 6 bases from J, the gap between germline ends came to 12 bases. The CDR3 spans 12 residues. CDR3 amino acids: CASRRALVEQYF. The DNA of the CDR3 is TGTGCCAGCAGGCGCGCGCTCGTCGAGCAGTACTTC. The whole variable domain, filled in from reference TRBV2 and TRBJ2-7, reads EPEVTQTPSHQVTQMGQEVILRCVPISNHLYFYWYRQILGQKVEFLVSFYNNEISEKSEIFDDQFSVERPDGSNFTLKIRSTKLEDSAMYFCASRRALVEQYFGPGTRLTVT.

This sequence joins TRBV7-2 and TRBJ2-3; D unclear. This CDR3 region has 13 residues. Trimming removed 5 bases from V and 2 bases from J, with 8 bases in between. Looked up from germline, CDR1 is SGHTA and CDR2 is FQGNSA. The CDR3 coding sequence is TGTGCCAGCAGCGGCCAGCACACAGATACGCAGTATTTT. Its translation is CASSGQHTDTQYF.

This chain joins TRBV15 and TRBJ2-7; 13 nucleotides agree with TRBD2. Germline CDR1 reads LNHNV; CDR2 reads YYDKDF (reference sequence). The length of the CDR3 is 18 residues. V was clipped by 0 bases and J by 0 bases; unmatched bases: 5. The CDR3 nucleotides are TGTGCCACCAGCAGAGATCTGGGACTAGCGGGGAACTCCTACGAGCAGTACTTC. It encodes CATSRDLGLAGNSYEQYF. Drawing the rest from reference TRBV15 and TRBJ2-7, the complete variable domain is DAMVIQNPRYQVTQFGKPVTLSCSQTLNHNVMYWYQQKSSQAPKLLFHYYDKDFNNEADTPDNFQSRRPNTSFCFLDIRSPGLGDTAMYLCATSRDLGLAGNSYEQYFGPGTRLTVT.

This chain joins TRBV18 and TRBJ1-4, with 7 bases lining up with TRBD1. CDR3 length: 16 residues. Germline V lookup: CDR1 KGHSH, CDR2 LQKENI. The V segment lost 3 bases and the J segment 5 bases; nucleotides outside the gene matches: 9. CDR3 in amino acids: CASSPGQARGNEKLFF. CDR3 sequence (DNA): TGTGCCAGCTCACCCGGACAGGCGCGTGGCAATGAAAAACTGTTTTTT.

The CDR3 reads CASSSGLEDTQYF. DNA for the CDR3: TGTGCCAGCAGCTCGGGACTTGAAGATACGCAGTATTTT. The chain is built from TRBV7-3 and TRBJ2-3, with D perhaps matching TRBD2 (6 bases). The CDR3 contains 13 residues. Germline values: CDR1 SGHTA, CDR2 FQGTGA. V lost 4 bases, J lost 5 bases, and 10 bases lay in between.

On this clone itself: The sample contains more than one DNA sequence encoding this CDR3. The chain employs TRBV27 and TRBJ1-2; 7 bases line up with TRBD1. The CDR3 has 14 residues. Germline-derived CDR1 and CDR2 are MNHEY and SMNVEV (reference sequence). V was pared by 3 bases and J by 4 bases, with 5 bases of the junction left unmatched. The CDR3 region has the DNA TGTGCCAGCAGTTTGGGGGGACAGCCCTATGGCTACACCTTC. This codes for CASSLGGQPYGYTF.

There are a few counts of this clone. V is TRBV7-2 and J is TRBJ1-2, with a weak D call TRBD1 (6 bases). Trimming took off 5 bases at V and 4 bases at J, with 8 bases between the two ends. Germline V gene lookup returns CDR1 SGHTA and CDR2 FQGNSA. The CDR3 sequence is 12 residues long. This CDR3 reads CASSQDSYGYTF. The CDR3 DNA reads TGTGCCAGCAGCCAGGACAGCTATGGCTACACCTTC.

This clone has more than one count but fewer than ten. V usage is TRBV11-3 and J usage is TRBJ2-1; no clear D. The length of the CDR3 is 13 residues. The V gene's germline CDR1 is SGHNT and CDR2 YENEEA. Between the trimmed V and J ends, which lost 5 bases and 13 bases, there was a span of 18 bases. The CDR3 loop reads CASSPKFGLQQFF. CDR3 DNA: TGTGCCAGCAGCCCAAAGTTCGGGCTCCAACAGTTCTTC.

The chain recombines TRBV7-9 with TRBJ1-1; D is unresolved. This CDR3 is 14 amino acids long. Looked up from germline, CDR1 is SEHNR and CDR2 is FQNEAQ (reference sequence). The V end lost 6 bases, the J end lost 0 bases, and 11 bases lay between the germline ends. CDR3 DNA: TGTGCCAGCAGTACCTACAGAGTGAACACTGAAGCTTTCTTT. Translated, it gives CASSTYRVNTEAFF.

This chain joins TRBV9 and TRBJ2-1; 12 bases are shared with TRBD2. This CDR3 comprises 16 residues. The V segment lost 4 bases and the J segment 3 bases; nucleotides outside the gene matches: 5. Per the germline V gene, CDR1 is SGDLS and CDR2 is YYNGEE. In DNA form, the CDR3 reads TGTGCCAGCAGCACAATGACTAGCGGGAGCTACAATGAGCAGTTCTTC. This codes for CASSTMTSGSYNEQFF.

The CDR3 region is CASSDYLGQPAFF. DNA for the CDR3: TGTGCCAGCAGTGACTACTTAGGACAGCCGGCTTTCTTT. This chain uses TRBV25-1 with TRBJ1-1; a possible D gene is TRBD1 (6 bases). CDR3 length: 13 residues. From germline, CDR1 is MGHDK and CDR2 SYGVNS. The V gene lost 3 bases and the J gene lost 11 bases, with 16 bases spanning the gap.

This chain joins TRBV6-5 and TRBJ1-1; D unresolved. Germline CDR1 and CDR2: MNHEY and SVGAGI. The CDR3 loop spans 15 amino acids. With 6 bases removed from V and 1 base from J, the gap between germline ends came to 15 bases. CDR3: CASRWSWRGNTEAFF. The CDR3 DNA is TGTGCCAGCAGGTGGTCTTGGCGGGGGAACACTGAAGCTTTCTTT.

J is TRBJ2-3 and V is TRBV11-1; D is unclear. The CDR3 covers 13 residues. Trimming stripped 5 bases from V and 8 bases from J, with 14 bases between. Per the germline V gene, CDR1 is SGHAT and CDR2 is FQDESV (reference sequence). The CDR3 protein is CASSAGYAGTQYF. DNA of the CDR3: TGTGCCAGCAGCGCCGGGTATGCCGGTACGCAGTATTTT.

This chain connects TRBV27 to TRBJ1-1; D remains unclear. The V and J ends lost 3 bases and 8 bases respectively, with 4 bases between them. Germline V CDR1 and CDR2: MNHEY, SMNVEV (reference sequence). The CDR3 contains 10 residues. CDR3 in amino acids: CASSFWEAFF. The CDR3 DNA is TGTGCCAGCAGTTTCTGGGAAGCTTTCTTT.

This clone was observed once. The chain carries TRBV7-9 and TRBJ2-6; D is uncertain. This CDR3 has 15 residues. In germline, CDR1 is SEHNR, CDR2 FQNEAQ (reference sequence). Deletions cut 4 bases from V and 1 base from J, with 8 bases between. The CDR3: CASSSDRSGANVLTF. In DNA form, the CDR3 reads TGTGCCAGCAGCTCTGATAGATCTGGGGCCAACGTCCTGACTTTC.

The V gene is TRBV10-3, the J gene TRBJ2-3, with 10 bases fitting TRBD1. V lost 9 bases to trimming and J lost 4 bases; unmatched junction nucleotides: 7. Germline V gives CDR1 ENHRY, CDR2 SYGVKD. The CDR3 covers 14 residues. The CDR3 region has the DNA TGTGCCATACGACAGGGGGCGAGTCCAGATACGCAGTATTTT. Its translation is CAIRQGASPDTQYF.

The rearrangement links TRBV27 to TRBJ1-2; TRBD1 matches at 7 bases. CDR1 MNHEY and CDR2 SMNVEV come from the germline V gene (reference sequence). V lost 3 bases, J lost 6 bases, and 10 bases stayed unmatched. The CDR3 has 15 amino acids. CDR3 nucleotides: TGTGCCAGCAGTTTCCGGACAGGAAGTCTGGATGGCTACACCTTC. Protein sequence: CASSFRTGSLDGYTF.

The chain links TRBV20-1 to TRBJ2-1; possible D gene TRBD2, 7 bases. This CDR3 contains 16 residues. V was pared by 3 bases and J by 4 bases, with 19 bases between. Germline CDR1 and CDR2: DFQATT and SNEGSKA (reference sequence). The CDR3 here is CSASTTLRGLYNEQFF. The CDR3 bases are TGCAGTGCTAGTACAACTTTGCGGGGGCTATACAATGAGCAGTTCTTC.

This clone was detected once. This chain joins TRBV11-3 and TRBJ2-7, with D unclear. Germline CDR1 and CDR2: SGHNT and YENEEA. CDR3 length: 13 amino acids. Trimming pared 5 bases from V and 3 bases from J, leaving 11 bases between. The CDR3 sequence: CASSTQFGYEQYF. CDR3 sequence (DNA): TGTGCCAGCAGCACACAATTCGGCTACGAGCAGTACTTC.

The chain combines TRBV7-2 with TRBJ2-3; D not resolved. The V gene lost 5 bases and the J gene lost 7 bases, with 13 bases spanning the gap. From germline, CDR1 is SGHTA and CDR2 FQGNSA. CDR3 length: 13 amino acids. CDR3 DNA sequence: TGTGCCAGCAGCCCGAGCCGGTACAATACGCAGTATTTT. It specifies CASSPSRYNTQYF.

This chain joins TRBV7-2 and TRBJ2-5; possible D gene TRBD2, 6 bases. The CDR3 is made up of 15 amino acids. Between the trimmed V and J ends, which lost 5 bases and 5 bases, there was a span of 18 bases. Germline CDR1 is SGHTA and CDR2 is FQGNSA. For the CDR3, the DNA is TGTGCCAGCAGCCGCGGGACTTCCCGGTCGGAGACCCAGTACTTC. This gives the protein CASSRGTSRSETQYF.

This clone was seen more than once but under ten times. The chain links TRBV5-1 to TRBJ2-2, with 8 bases identical to TRBD1. V dropped 5 bases and J dropped 1; count of bases not matched to a gene: 4. This CDR3 is 15 amino acids long. Germline CDR1 SGHRS, CDR2 YFSETQ. For the CDR3, the DNA is TGCGCCAGCAGATCCGACAGGGGGAACACCGGGGAGCTGTTTTTT. This encodes CASRSDRGNTGELFF.

The rearrangement uses TRBV12-3 or TRBV12-4 and TRBJ2-2; D uncertain. This CDR3 has 13 residues. V lost 3 bases and J lost 8, with 10 bases in between. Here the CDR3 DNA reads TGTGCCAGCAGTTTTCAGTTGAAAGGGGAGCTGTTTTTT. It encodes CASSFQLKGELFF.